A single sample is the source of the 21 T cell receptor beta chains below, sequenced in a study of blood T cell repertoires in COVID-19. Sequencing used immunoSEQ multiplex PCR; TCRdb keeps in-frame clones, though not all of them. The sample lists some 60,000 clones; roughly nine tenths were seen once. The sequenced sample was peripheral blood. These receptors all come from a man aged 55 to 70 with acute or convalescent COVID-19.

This clone turned up a few times. This chain uses TRBV5-6 with TRBJ2-6, with 7 bases lining up with TRBD1. Germline CDR1 reads SGHDT; CDR2 reads YYEEEE. V lost 1 base, J lost 0 bases, and 7 bases stayed unmatched. The CDR3 totals 18 residues. Here the CDR3 DNA reads TGTGCCAGCAGCTTGAGGCAGGGGGTGGTCTCTGGGGCCAACGTCCTGACTTTC. It encodes CASSLRQGVVSGANVLTF. The entire variable domain, with the rest obtained from reference TRBV5-6 and TRBJ2-6, is as follows: DAGVTQSPTHLIKTRGQQVTLRCSPKSGHDTVSWYQQALGQGPQFIFQYYEEEERQRGNFPDRFSGHQFPNYSSELNVNALLLGDSALYLCASSLRQGVVSGANVLTFGAGSRLTVL.

This clone was seen a handful of times. V is TRBV2 and J is TRBJ2-7; no firm D call. This CDR3 has 13 residues. The V gene lost 3 bases and the J gene lost 1 base, with 7 bases spanning the gap. Germline CDR1 and CDR2: SNHLY and FYNNEI. CDR3 DNA sequence: TGTGCCAGCAGTGAGGCACCTTCCTACGAGCAGTACTTC. It codes for CASSEAPSYEQYF.

This clone showed up just once. At one end the junction does not follow the germline gene, possibly because of a read error. The chain recombines TRBV27 with TRBJ2-7, with a weak D call TRBD1 (5 bases). Per germline, CDR1 MNHEY and CDR2 SMNVEV (reference sequence). This CDR3 has 12 amino acids. The CDR3 nucleotides read TGTGTCAGCAGGCGGACATCCTACGAGCAGTACTTC. It is translated as CVSRRTSYEQYF.

This rearrangement joins TRBV3-1 (or the pseudogene TRBV3-2) to TRBJ2-7; 9 bases align to TRBD2. The germline CDR1 and CDR2 sequences are LGHDT and YNNKEL (reference sequence). With 4 bases clipped from V and 2 bases from J, the junction kept 3 bases outside the gene matches. The CDR3 length is 14 residues. In nucleotides, the CDR3 is TGTGCCAGCAGCCTGGCTAGCGGGGCCTACGAGCAGTACTTC. It translates to CASSLASGAYEQYF.

The rearrangement uses TRBV19 and TRBJ2-3, with 7 nucleotides matching TRBD2. The CDR3 has 18 amino acids. Trimming removed 6 bases from V and 4 bases from J; junction bases left unmatched: 19. Germline loops: CDR1 LNHDA, CDR2 SQIVND (reference sequence). The CDR3 loop reads CASSISGVPAPAPDTQYF. The CDR3 coding sequence is TGTGCCAGTAGCATAAGCGGGGTTCCCGCACCCGCACCAGATACGCAGTATTTT.

The V call is TRBV7-6, the J call TRBJ1-2; tentatively, D is TRBD1 (5 bases). This CDR3 has 17 residues. Germline assignment: CDR1 SGHVS and CDR2 FNYEAQ. V gave up 0 bases and J gave up 6 bases, with 20 bases separating them. For the CDR3, the DNA is TGTGCCAGCAGCTTAGCGTTTAAGTTCGGAACCAGGGATGGCTACACCTTC. Its protein product is CASSLAFKFGTRDGYTF.

The chain is built from TRBV18 and TRBJ2-1, with a tentative D call TRBD2 (5 bases). Looked up from germline, CDR1 is KGHSH and CDR2 is LQKENI. The CDR3 runs to 16 residues. V was clipped by 4 bases and J by 5 bases, with 18 bases between them. CDR3 in DNA: TGTGCCAGCTCACAGAGGGTGGGAAACCGCCACAATGAGCAGTTCTTC. It is translated as CASSQRVGNRHNEQFF.

The V call is TRBV7-6, the J call TRBJ1-4, with a weak D call TRBD1 (6 bases). CDR3 length equals 15 residues. The germline V gene encodes CDR1 SGHVS and CDR2 FNYEAQ. Trimming cost V 5 bases and J 1 base, with 11 bases left between them. CDR3 region: CASSLSTGTNEKLFF. As DNA, the CDR3 is TGTGCCAGCAGCCTCTCGACAGGAACTAATGAAAAACTGTTTTTT.

The chain carries TRBV6-5 and TRBJ1-5, with a weak D call TRBD1 (6 bases). Per germline, CDR1 MNHEY and CDR2 SVGAGI. The CDR3 totals 15 residues. Trimming removed 9 bases from V and 3 bases from J, with 18 bases in between. The CDR3 DNA follows: TGTGCCAGTGTCCATACAGGGCCTCTCAATCAGCCCCAGCATTTT. Protein sequence: CASVHTGPLNQPQHF.

The chain carries TRBV7-3 and TRBJ2-2; no firm D call. The CDR3 sequence is 14 residues long. CDR1 is SGHTA and CDR2 is FQGTGA in the germline V gene. Trimming took off 1 base at V and 7 bases at J, with 10 bases between the two ends. The CDR3 DNA is TGTGCCAGCAGCTTAAGGCCAGTAAGCGGGGAGCTGTTTTTT. Amino acids: CASSLRPVSGELFF.

V is TRBV27 and J is TRBJ1-6; the D is unclear. This CDR3 has 15 residues. V lost 10 bases, J lost 5 bases, and 18 bases lay in between. Germline V CDR1 and CDR2: MNHEY, SMNVEV (reference sequence). CDR3 DNA sequence: TGTGCCACCCGAAGCCGCGGGAATAATAATTCACCCCTCCACTTT. Its protein product is CATRSRGNNNSPLHF.

The chain couples TRBV5-1 to TRBJ1-2; weak D call: TRBD1 (6 bases). Germline lookup yields CDR1 SGHRS and CDR2 YFSETQ. This CDR3 has 14 residues. Trimming took off 2 bases at V and 7 bases at J, with 15 bases between the two ends. The CDR3: CASSLRQGFFGYTF. The CDR3 DNA is TGCGCCAGCAGCTTACGGCAGGGGTTCTTTGGCTACACCTTC.

The chain couples TRBV2 to TRBJ2-1; 8 nucleotides align to TRBD2. The CDR3 runs to 15 residues. Germline CDR1 is SNHLY and CDR2 is FYNNEI. J gave up 4 bases and V 10 bases, and 12 bases lay outside the gene matches. CDR3 loop: CATISPGLVYNEQFF. The CDR3 DNA sequence: TGTGCCACCATATCCCCGGGACTAGTGTACAATGAGCAGTTCTTC.

The CDR3 sequence is CASSQDAGQPQHF. The CDR3 region has the DNA TGTGCCAGCAGCCAAGATGCAGGGCAGCCCCAGCATTTT. This rearrangement joins TRBV3-1 (or the pseudogene TRBV3-2) to TRBJ1-5; D possibly corresponds to TRBD1 (5 bases). Trimming removed 0 bases at V and 7 bases at J, with 7 bases between. The CDR3 is 13 residues long. Germline CDR1 and CDR2: LGHDT and YNNKEL (reference sequence).

As DNA, the CDR3 is TGCGCCAGCAGCCTCAACGCGGGGCTAGCCAAAAACATTCAGTACTTC. Amino acid sequence: CASSLNAGLAKNIQYF. The J gene is TRBJ2-4, the V gene TRBV4-1; D perhaps matches TRBD2 (6 bases). V was shortened by 4 bases and J by 0 bases, with 13 bases between the two germline ends. The CDR3 loop spans 16 amino acids. Germline V gene data show CDR1 as MGHRA and CDR2 as YSYEKL.

The chain uses TRBV2 and TRBJ1-6, with D tentatively TRBD1 (5 bases). CDR1 and CDR2 from the germline V gene are SNHLY and FYNNEI. This CDR3 region has 16 residues. V shed 3 bases and J shed 3 bases, with 12 bases lying between them. The CDR3 protein is CASSDRVGVYNSPLHF. CDR3 DNA sequence: TGTGCCAGCAGTGACAGGGTAGGGGTCTATAATTCACCCCTCCACTTT.

The chain combines TRBV2 with TRBJ2-7; TRBD2 might be the D (7 bases). The germline V gene encodes CDR1 SNHLY and CDR2 FYNNEI. V was trimmed by 6 bases and J by 2 bases, leaving 14 bases between them. There are 14 residues in the CDR3. CDR3 residues: CASSRGGGTYEQYF. The CDR3 DNA reads as TGTGCCAGCAGCAGGGGCGGGGGTACCTACGAGCAGTACTTC.

The chain joins TRBV5-1 to TRBJ2-3; D not resolved. The germline V and J ends were trimmed by 5 bases and 5 bases, with 6 bases remaining between them. The CDR3 runs 11 residues. The germline V gene has CDR1 SGHRS and CDR2 YFSETQ. The CDR3 DNA is TGCGCCAGCAGATCGGGAGATACGCAGTATTTT. Residues: CASRSGDTQYF.

CDR3 in DNA: TGTGCCAGCAGAACGGCCAGGGGTACTGAAGCTTTCTTT. Protein sequence: CASRTARGTEAFF. The chain has TRBV2 and TRBJ1-1; possible D gene TRBD1, 6 bases. Germline lookup yields CDR1 SNHLY and CDR2 FYNNEI. The length of the CDR3 is 13 residues. The V end was cut by 6 bases, the J end by 5 bases, with 13 bases between.

Only a few counts were recorded for this clone. This chain joins TRBV19 and TRBJ1-6; 8 bases line up with TRBD1. Looked up from germline, CDR1 is LNHDA and CDR2 is SQIVND (reference sequence). The CDR3 length is 14 residues. The junction had 6 bases not matched to a gene; V was cut back by 5 bases and J by 9 bases. The CDR3 protein is CASSETGVGSPLHF. DNA of the CDR3: TGTGCCAGTAGTGAGACAGGGGTAGGTTCACCCCTCCACTTT.

This clone has a single count. The chain couples TRBV7-9 to TRBJ2-2, with D possibly TRBD1 on 9 matching bases. V was clipped by 5 bases and J by 1 base, with 20 bases between them. This CDR3 contains 18 residues. Germline CDR1 SEHNR, CDR2 FQNEAQ (reference sequence). CDR3 sequence reads: CASSTRRGGQGNTGELFF. The CDR3 DNA follows: TGTGCCAGCAGCACCCGTCGGGGGGGACAGGGGAACACCGGGGAGCTGTTTTTT.